This T cell receptor beta chain was sequenced in a study of long-term antiretroviral therapy in people with HIV. Study at large: The earliest samples predate the 2015 immediate-ART recommendation by about a decade.

Samples held about 0.85-10 million cryopreserved PBMC, and DNA extraction followed. The CDR3 is 14 residues long. From germline, CDR1 is ENHRY and CDR2 SYGVKD. Trimming took off 6 bases at V and 0 bases at J, with 10 bases between the two ends. It was version v3.0 of the immunoSEQ assay that was run at survey level. Sequenced by immunoSEQ multiplex PCR; TCRdb stores in-frame clones only, minus some. This table has under 30,000 clones, roughly nine tenths appearing once. Specimen: unsorted PBMCs, collected 5 years before starting antiretroviral therapy. This TCR came from a man aged 50 or older with HIV. The chain recombines TRBV10-3 with TRBJ2-3; no reliable D call. DNA of the CDR3: TGTGCCATCAGAGAACTCGTTAGCACAGATACGCAGTATTTT. As protein: CAIRELVSTDTQYF.